This T cell receptor beta chain was recorded in a study of blood T cell repertoires in COVID-19. The data were produced by immunoSEQ multiplex PCR, yet TCRdb's version contains in-frame clones alone and is incomplete. The sample has 310,000 or so clones, 90% seen once. The TCR originated in a woman in her late teens or twenties with acute COVID-19. Material: PBMCs or T cells enriched from blood (not recorded which).

CDR3 nucleotide sequence: TGTGCCAGCTCACCACCCATGAGGGGCGGACAGGAGCAAAACACTGAAGCTTTCTTT. It codes for CASSPPMRGGQEQNTEAFF. V is TRBV18 and J is TRBJ1-1; 7 nucleotides agree with TRBD1. J gave up 2 bases and V 0 bases, and 15 bases lay outside the gene matches. Germline CDR1 and CDR2: KGHSH and LQKENI. The CDR3 spans 19 residues.